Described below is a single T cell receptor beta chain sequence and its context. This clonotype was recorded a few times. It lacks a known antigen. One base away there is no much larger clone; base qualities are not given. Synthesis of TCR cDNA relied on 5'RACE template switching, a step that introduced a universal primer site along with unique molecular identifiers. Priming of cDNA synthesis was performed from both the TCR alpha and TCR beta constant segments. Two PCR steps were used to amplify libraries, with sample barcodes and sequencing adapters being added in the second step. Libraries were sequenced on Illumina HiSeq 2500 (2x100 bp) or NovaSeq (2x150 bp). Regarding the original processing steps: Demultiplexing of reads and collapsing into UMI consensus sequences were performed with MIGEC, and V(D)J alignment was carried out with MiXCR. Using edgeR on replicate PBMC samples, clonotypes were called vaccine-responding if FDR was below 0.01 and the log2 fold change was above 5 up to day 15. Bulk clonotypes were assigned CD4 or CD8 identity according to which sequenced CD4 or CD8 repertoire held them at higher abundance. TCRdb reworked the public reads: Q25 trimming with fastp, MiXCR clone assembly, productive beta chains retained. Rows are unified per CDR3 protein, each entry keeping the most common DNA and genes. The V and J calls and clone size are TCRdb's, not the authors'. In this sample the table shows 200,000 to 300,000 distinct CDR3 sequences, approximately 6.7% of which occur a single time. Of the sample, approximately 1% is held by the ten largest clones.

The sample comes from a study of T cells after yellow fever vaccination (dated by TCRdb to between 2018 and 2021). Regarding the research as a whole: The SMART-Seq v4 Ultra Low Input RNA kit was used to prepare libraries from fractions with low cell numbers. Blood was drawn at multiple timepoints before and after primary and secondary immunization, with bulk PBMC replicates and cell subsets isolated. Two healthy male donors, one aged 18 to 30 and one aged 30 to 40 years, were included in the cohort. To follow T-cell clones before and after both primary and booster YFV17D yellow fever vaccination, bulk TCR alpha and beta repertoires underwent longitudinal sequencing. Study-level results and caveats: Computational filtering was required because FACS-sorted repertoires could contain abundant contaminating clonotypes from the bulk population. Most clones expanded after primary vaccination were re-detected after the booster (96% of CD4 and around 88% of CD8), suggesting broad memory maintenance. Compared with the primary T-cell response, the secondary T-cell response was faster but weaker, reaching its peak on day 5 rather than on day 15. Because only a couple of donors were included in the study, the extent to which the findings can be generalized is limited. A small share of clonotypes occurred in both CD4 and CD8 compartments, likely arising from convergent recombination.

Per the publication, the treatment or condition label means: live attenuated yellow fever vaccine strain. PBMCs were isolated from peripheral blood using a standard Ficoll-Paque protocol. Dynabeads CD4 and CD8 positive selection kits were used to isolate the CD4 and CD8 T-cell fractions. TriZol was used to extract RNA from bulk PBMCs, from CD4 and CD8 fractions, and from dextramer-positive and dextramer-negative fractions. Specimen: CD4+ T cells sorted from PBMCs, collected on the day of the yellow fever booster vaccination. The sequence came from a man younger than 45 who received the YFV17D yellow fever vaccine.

The bases read TGTGCCAGCAGCTCTCAACAGGGGTACGAGCAGTACTTC. This translates into CASSSQQGYEQYF. The rearrangement combines TRBV7-6 with TRBJ2-7, with 7 bases aligning to TRBD1. The germline V gene gives CDR1 as SGHVS and CDR2 as FNYEAQ. The CDR3 goes from the cysteine to the phenylalanine over 13 residues. CDR3 DNA is the only sequence kept; it has 39 bases, read in frame from the first base. Germline trimming: 4 bases from V, 4 bases from J; junction bases outside gene matches: 4.